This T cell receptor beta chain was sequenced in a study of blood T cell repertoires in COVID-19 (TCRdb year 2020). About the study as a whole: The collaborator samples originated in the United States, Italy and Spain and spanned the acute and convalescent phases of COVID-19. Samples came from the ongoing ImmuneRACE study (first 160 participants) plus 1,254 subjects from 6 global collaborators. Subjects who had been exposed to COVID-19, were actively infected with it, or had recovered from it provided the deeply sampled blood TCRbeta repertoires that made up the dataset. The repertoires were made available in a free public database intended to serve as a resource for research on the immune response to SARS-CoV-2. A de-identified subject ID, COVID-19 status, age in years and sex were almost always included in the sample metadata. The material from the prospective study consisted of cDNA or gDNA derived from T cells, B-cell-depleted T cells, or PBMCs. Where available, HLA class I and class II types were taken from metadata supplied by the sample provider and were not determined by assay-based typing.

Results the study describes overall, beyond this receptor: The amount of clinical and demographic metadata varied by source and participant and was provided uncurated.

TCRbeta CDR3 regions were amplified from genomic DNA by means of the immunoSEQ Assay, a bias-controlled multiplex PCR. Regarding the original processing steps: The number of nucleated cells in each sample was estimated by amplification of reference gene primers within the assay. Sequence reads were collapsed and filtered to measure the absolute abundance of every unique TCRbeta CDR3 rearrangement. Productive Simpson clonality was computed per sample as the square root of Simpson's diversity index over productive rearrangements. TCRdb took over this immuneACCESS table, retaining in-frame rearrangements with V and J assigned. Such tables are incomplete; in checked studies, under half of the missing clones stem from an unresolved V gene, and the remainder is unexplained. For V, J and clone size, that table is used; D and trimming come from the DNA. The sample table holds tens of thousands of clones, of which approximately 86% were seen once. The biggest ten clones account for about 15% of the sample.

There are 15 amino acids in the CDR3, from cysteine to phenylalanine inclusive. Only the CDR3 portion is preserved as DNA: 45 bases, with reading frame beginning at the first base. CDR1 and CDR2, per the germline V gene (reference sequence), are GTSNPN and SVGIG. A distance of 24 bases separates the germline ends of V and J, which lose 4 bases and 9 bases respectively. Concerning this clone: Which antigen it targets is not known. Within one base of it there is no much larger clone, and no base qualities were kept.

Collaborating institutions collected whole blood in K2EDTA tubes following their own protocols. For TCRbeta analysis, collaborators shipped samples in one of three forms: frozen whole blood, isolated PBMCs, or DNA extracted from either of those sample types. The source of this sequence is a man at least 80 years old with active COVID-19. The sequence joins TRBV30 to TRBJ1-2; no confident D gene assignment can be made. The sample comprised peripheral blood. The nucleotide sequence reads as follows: TGTGCCTGGAATCCGGGTCAGGCTGCCGGGATTAGCTACACCTTC. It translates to CAWNPGQAAGISYTF. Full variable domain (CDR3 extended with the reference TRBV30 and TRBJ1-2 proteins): SQTIHQWPATLVQPVGSPLSLECTVEGTSNPNLYWYRQAAGRGLQLLFYSVGIGQISSEVPQNLSASRPQDRQFILSSKKLLLSDSGFYLCAWNPGQAAGISYTFGSGTRLTVV.